One T cell receptor (beta chain) is described in this entry. Germline V gene sequence: CDR1 SGHVS, CDR2 FNYEAQ. The CDR3 sequence is 13 residues long. V gave up 5 bases and J gave up 1 base, with 8 bases separating them. The study enrolled healthy HIV-negative adults without recent acute infections or vaccinations as donors. Partitioning of CD4+ cells yielded a CD45RA+ naive subset and a CD45RA-negative memory subset. These data are taken from a study of shared clonotypes between healthy human individuals. Study at large: A donor's plate count was three for CD4 naive and three for CD4 memory; CD8 naive had two and CD8 memory one.

Method: immunoSEQ multiplex PCR; TCRdb's copy keeps in-frame clones and lacks some. The sample contains 2 million to 3 million clones, around nine tenths of which appear only once. The genes are TRBV7-6 and TRBJ1-1; D remains ambiguous. This clonotype originated in a man younger than 30 in good health. The sample taken for sequencing was naive CD4+ T cells sorted from blood. Subset here: CD45RA+ positively selected. The CDR3 region has the DNA TGTGCCAGCAGCGCCCTAACGAACACTGAAGCTTTCTTT. Encoded protein: CASSALTNTEAFF. The full variable domain, its missing parts supplied by reference TRBV7-6 and TRBJ1-1, is GAGVSQSPRYKVTKRGQDVALRCDPISGHVSLYWYRQALGQGPEFLTYFNYEAQQDKSGLPNDRFSAERPEGSISTLTIQRTEQRDSAMYRCASSALTNTEAFFGQGTRLTVV.